Below are 15 T cell receptor beta chains sequenced from a single sample in a study of T cell responses to AZD1222 COVID-19 vaccine. Sequencing used immunoSEQ multiplex PCR; TCRdb keeps in-frame clones, though not all of them. This sample has 75,000 to 90,000 clones; over 75% occur once, and the top ten carry about 12%. Sequencing was performed on peripheral blood, taken 28 days after the second AZD1222 dose. These receptors came from an adult who received the AZD1222 COVID-19 vaccine.

The chain links TRBV5-1 to TRBJ2-7, with TRBD1 identical over 10 bases. CDR1 is SGHRS, CDR2 YFSETQ, per germline. This CDR3 spans 14 amino acids. The V and J ends lost 2 bases and 7 bases, in that order; junction bases with no gene match: 6. As DNA, the CDR3 is TGCGCCAGCAGCTTCGGACAGGGGGTGGAAGAGCAGTACTTC. This gives the protein CASSFGQGVEEQYF.

This chain connects TRBV12-2 to TRBJ1-1. TRBV12-2 is shown as a pseudogene. The CDR3 consists of 13 residues. DNA for the CDR3: TGTGCTAGAACGGGGCCTGGGGAAGGTGAAGCTTTCTTT. It encodes CARTGPGEGEAFF.

The chain carries TRBV6-4 and TRBJ1-1; 7 bases are shared with TRBD1. The CDR3 totals 13 residues. Trimming removed 6 bases from V and 2 bases from J; junction bases left unmatched: 3. Per the germline V gene, CDR1 is MRHNA and CDR2 is SNTAGT. CDR3 residues: CASRQGFNTEAFF. The CDR3 DNA follows: TGTGCCAGCAGACAGGGGTTTAACACTGAAGCTTTCTTT.

This clone was observed once. The rearrangement links TRBV5-1 to TRBJ2-6; possible D gene TRBD2, 5 bases. V lost 2 bases, J lost 2 bases, and 8 bases lay in between. Germline CDR1 reads SGHRS; CDR2 reads YFSETQ. This CDR3 region has 15 residues. This chain's CDR3 is CASSFTSPGANVLTF. The CDR3 DNA follows: TGCGCCAGCAGCTTTACTAGTCCTGGGGCCAACGTCCTGACTTTC.

Regarding this clone: The junction shows a germline mismatch at one end, possibly a read error. The gene calls are TRBV28 and TRBJ1-4, with D tentatively TRBD1 (5 bases). There are 17 residues in the CDR3. The germline gives CDR1 MDHEN, CDR2 SYDVKM. The CDR3 DNA reads as TGTGCCAGCAGTGGTACCGGGACGGAGGTTATGGGGGAAAACCTGTTTTTT. It yields the protein CASSGTGTEVMGENLFF.

The rearrangement joins TRBV6-2 or TRBV6-3 to TRBJ2-7, with 7 bases aligning to TRBD2. The CDR3 runs 17 residues. V lost 0 bases to trimming and J lost 4 bases; unmatched junction nucleotides: 12. Germline loops: CDR1 MNHEY, CDR2 SVGEGT. The CDR3 loop reads CASSYSASSGGAYEQYF. The CDR3, as DNA: TGTGCCAGCAGTTACTCGGCATCTAGCGGCGGGGCATACGAGCAGTACTTC.

The gene calls are TRBV9 and TRBJ1-1, with D maybe TRBD1 (5 bases). The CDR3 is 15 amino acids. CDR1 and CDR2 (germline): SGDLS, YYNGEE. V lost 2 bases and J lost 0, with 11 bases in between. CDR3 amino acids: CASSVGGALNTEAFF. The CDR3 nucleotides are TGTGCCAGCAGCGTGGGAGGGGCCCTGAACACTGAAGCTTTCTTT.

The genes are TRBV11-2 and TRBJ2-1; D not certain. The CDR3 sequence is 15 residues long. CDR1 and CDR2 from the germline V gene are SGHAT and FQNNGV. V lost 5 bases and J lost 0, with 11 bases in between. This CDR3 is CASSQESSSYNEQFF. The CDR3, as DNA: TGTGCCAGCAGCCAAGAATCCAGCTCCTACAATGAGCAGTTCTTC.

V and J are TRBV6-1 and TRBJ1-5, with D uncertain. Germline V lookup: CDR1 MNHNS, CDR2 SASEGT. V gave up 3 bases and J gave up 0 bases, with 6 bases separating them. The CDR3 has 14 residues. CDR3 sequence reads: CASSDVYSNQPQHF. Written as DNA, the CDR3 is TGTGCCAGCAGTGACGTTTATAGCAATCAGCCCCAGCATTTT.

The chain links TRBV12-5 to TRBJ2-1; 10 bases match TRBD2. Germline V gives CDR1 LGHNT, CDR2 FRNRAP. The trim removed 6 bases at V and 4 bases at J, leaving 6 bases unmatched. CDR3 length: 15 residues. CDR3 amino acids: CASGSASGSYNEQFF. CDR3 in DNA: TGTGCTAGTGGATCAGCTAGCGGGAGTTACAATGAGCAGTTCTTC.

The rearrangement uses TRBV9 and TRBJ1-1; the D gene is possibly TRBD1 (5 bases). Germline lookup yields CDR1 SGDLS and CDR2 YYNGEE. The CDR3 is 14 residues long. The V end lost 4 bases, the J end lost 1 base, and 11 bases lay between the germline ends. The CDR3, as DNA: TGTGCCAGCAGCCCCGGACATCCGAACACTGAAGCTTTCTTT. It yields the protein CASSPGHPNTEAFF.

The rearrangement links TRBV6-2 or TRBV6-3 to TRBJ1-3; possibly TRBD1 for D (5 bases). Trimming cost V 5 bases and J 0 bases, with 14 bases left between them. In germline, CDR1 is MNHEY, CDR2 SVGEGT. The CDR3 sequence is 16 residues long. The DNA of the CDR3 is TGTGCCAGCAGTAAGACGGGACCGAACTCTGGAAACACCATATATTTT. It codes for CASSKTGPNSGNTIYF.

The CDR3 loop is CASNLGTNYGYTF. The CDR3 bases are TGTGCCAGCAATTTGGGGACTAACTATGGCTACACCTTC. V is TRBV9 and J is TRBJ1-2; D is undetermined. V dropped 6 bases and J dropped 0 bases, with 9 bases sitting between them. Looked up from germline, CDR1 is SGDLS and CDR2 is YYNGEE. The CDR3 consists of 13 residues. Together with reference TRBV9 and TRBJ1-2, the CDR3 gives the full variable domain: DSGVTQTPKHLITATGQRVTLRCSPRSGDLSVYWYQQSLDQGLQFLIQYYNGEERAKGNILERFSAQQFPDLHSELNLSSLELGDSALYFCASNLGTNYGYTFGSGTRLTVV.

The V and J genes are TRBV5-6 and TRBJ2-3; possible D gene TRBD2, 5 bases. Germline CDR1 is SGHDT and CDR2 is YYEEEE. CDR3 length: 18 amino acids. V dropped 2 bases and J dropped 6 bases, with 25 bases sitting between them. This CDR3 is CASSLRRLADRFRDTQYF. In nucleotides, the CDR3 is TGTGCCAGCAGCTTAAGACGCCTAGCCGACCGGTTTAGGGATACGCAGTATTTT.

The chain links TRBV7-3 to TRBJ2-1; a possible D gene is TRBD2 (6 bases). The CDR3 loop spans 15 amino acids. Trimming stripped 5 bases from V and 7 bases from J, with 18 bases between. Germline V lookup: CDR1 SGHTA, CDR2 FQGTGA. CDR3 protein: CASSRSGGRTNEQFF. CDR3 nucleotide sequence: TGTGCCAGCAGCCGGAGTGGGGGGAGGACGAATGAGCAGTTCTTC.